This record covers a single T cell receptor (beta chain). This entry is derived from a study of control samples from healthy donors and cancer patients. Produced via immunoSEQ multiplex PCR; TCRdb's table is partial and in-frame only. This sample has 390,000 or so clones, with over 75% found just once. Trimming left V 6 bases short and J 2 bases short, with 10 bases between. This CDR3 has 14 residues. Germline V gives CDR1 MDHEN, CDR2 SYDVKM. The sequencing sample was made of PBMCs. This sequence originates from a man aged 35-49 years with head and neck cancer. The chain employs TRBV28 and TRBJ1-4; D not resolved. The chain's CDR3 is CASRESFTNEKLFF. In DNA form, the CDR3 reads TGTGCCAGCAGGGAAAGTTTTACTAATGAAAAACTGTTTTTT.